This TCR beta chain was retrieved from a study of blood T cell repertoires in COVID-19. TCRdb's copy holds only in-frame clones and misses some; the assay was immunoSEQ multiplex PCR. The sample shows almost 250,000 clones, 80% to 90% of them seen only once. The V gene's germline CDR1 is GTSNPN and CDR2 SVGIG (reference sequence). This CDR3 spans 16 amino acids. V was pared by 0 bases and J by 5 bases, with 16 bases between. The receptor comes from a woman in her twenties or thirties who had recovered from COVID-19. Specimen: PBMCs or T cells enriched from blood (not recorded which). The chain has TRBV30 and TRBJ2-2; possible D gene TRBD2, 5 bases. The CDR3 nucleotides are TGTGCCTGGAGTGTCGACTATCCCTCGGGAACCGGGGAGCTGTTTTTT. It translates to CAWSVDYPSGTGELFF.